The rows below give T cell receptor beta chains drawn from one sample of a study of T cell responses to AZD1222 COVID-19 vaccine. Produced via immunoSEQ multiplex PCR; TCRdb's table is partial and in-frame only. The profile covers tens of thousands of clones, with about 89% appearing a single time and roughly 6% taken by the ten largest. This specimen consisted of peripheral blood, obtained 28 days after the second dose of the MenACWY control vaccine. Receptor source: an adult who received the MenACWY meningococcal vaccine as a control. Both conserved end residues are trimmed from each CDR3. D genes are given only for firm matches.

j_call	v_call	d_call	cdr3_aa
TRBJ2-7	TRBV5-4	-	ASSPAGRVYEQY
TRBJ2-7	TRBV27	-	ASSSWLDEQY
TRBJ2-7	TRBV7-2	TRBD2	ASSLTGTGLAGGYEQY
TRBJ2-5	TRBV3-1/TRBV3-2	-	ASSVAGRLKETQY
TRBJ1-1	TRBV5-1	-	ASSFSESEAF
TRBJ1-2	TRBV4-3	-	ASSLILGDNSGYT
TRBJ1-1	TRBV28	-	ASSFPGSNTEAF
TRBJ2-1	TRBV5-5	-	ASSFWQINEQF
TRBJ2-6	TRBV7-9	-	ASSSPGNMVSGANVLT
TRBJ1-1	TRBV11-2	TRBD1	ASSLRQGRNTEAF
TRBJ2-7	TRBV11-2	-	ASSLDRAATYEQY
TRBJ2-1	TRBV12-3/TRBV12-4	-	ASSLGANEQF
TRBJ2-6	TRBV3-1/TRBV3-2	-	ASSPRRGGSSGANVLT
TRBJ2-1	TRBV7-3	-	ASSSTYGDEQF
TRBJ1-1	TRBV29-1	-	SVDTGYTEAF
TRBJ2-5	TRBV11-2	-	ASSSVRGFQETQY
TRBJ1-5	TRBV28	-	ASTQGWQPQH
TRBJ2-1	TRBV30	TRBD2	AWSPYGTSRF
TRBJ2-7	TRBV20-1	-	SASDGTSYEQY
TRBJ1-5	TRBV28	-	ASSLSPMQH
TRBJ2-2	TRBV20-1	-	SASGDLHTGELF
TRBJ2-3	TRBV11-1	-	ASSFGDTDTQY
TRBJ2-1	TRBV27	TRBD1	ASSLGQGRNEQF
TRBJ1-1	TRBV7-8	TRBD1	ASSLSWGQTEAF
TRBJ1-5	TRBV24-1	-	ATSDYSCCQPQH
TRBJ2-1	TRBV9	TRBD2	ASSVVSGGSPAYNEQF
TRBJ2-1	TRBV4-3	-	ASSRQGSEFQF
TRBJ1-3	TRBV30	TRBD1	AWSPGGQPSSGNTIY
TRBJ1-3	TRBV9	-	ASSVQGTAGNTIY